This T cell receptor beta chain was recovered during a study of shared clonotypes between healthy human individuals. CDR3 size: 12 residues. V lost 1 base, J lost 5 bases, and 2 bases lay in between. CDR1 and CDR2 from the germline V gene are KGHSH and LQKENI. As handled by the study authors: Junction-only immunoSEQ sequences carried no quality scores, so filtering differed. TCRdb's copy holds only in-frame clones and misses some; the assay was immunoSEQ multiplex PCR. V and J calls and clone size are given by that table; D and trimming were obtained from the DNA. The sample contains hundreds of thousands of clones, around 79% of which appear only once. A remark on this clone: Other DNA sequences within the sample encode an identical CDR3.

The sequencing input was memory CD4+ T cells sorted from blood. Described subset: CD45RA-negative fraction. This clonotype originated in a man aged 30 to 45 in good health. The V and J genes are TRBV18 and TRBJ2-2, with D uncertain. In DNA form, the CDR3 reads TGTGCCAGCTCACCACGGACCGGGGAGCTGTTTTTT. Protein product: CASSPRTGELFF.